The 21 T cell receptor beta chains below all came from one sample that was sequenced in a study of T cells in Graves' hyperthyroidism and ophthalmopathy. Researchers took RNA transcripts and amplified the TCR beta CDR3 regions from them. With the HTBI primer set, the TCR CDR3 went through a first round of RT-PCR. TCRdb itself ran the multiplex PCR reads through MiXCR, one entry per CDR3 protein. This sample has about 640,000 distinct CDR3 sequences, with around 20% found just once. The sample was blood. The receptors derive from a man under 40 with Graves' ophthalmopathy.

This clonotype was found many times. Here the CDR3 reads CASSPPGTPSDGYTF. CDR3 nucleotides: TGTGCCAGCAGTCCACCAGGAACCCCCTCAGATGGCTACACCTTC. The rearrangement links TRBV12-3 or TRBV12-4 to TRBJ1-2; no clear D gene. CDR3 length: 15 amino acids. Trimming took 5 bases from V and 6 from J, leaving 19 bases between them.

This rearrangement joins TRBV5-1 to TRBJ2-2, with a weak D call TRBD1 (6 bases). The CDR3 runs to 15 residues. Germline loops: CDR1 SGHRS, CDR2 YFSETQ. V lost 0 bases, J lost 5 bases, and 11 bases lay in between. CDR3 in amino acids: CASSLGGDRTGELFF. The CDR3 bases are TGCGCCAGCAGCTTGGGGGGCGACAGGACCGGGGAGCTGTTTTTT.

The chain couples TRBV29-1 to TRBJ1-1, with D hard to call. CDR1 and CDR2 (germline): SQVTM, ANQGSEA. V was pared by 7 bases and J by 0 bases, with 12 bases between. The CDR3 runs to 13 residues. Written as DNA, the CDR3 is TGCAGCGCCCCCGGACGGATGAACACTGAAGCTTTCTTT. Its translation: CSAPGRMNTEAFF.

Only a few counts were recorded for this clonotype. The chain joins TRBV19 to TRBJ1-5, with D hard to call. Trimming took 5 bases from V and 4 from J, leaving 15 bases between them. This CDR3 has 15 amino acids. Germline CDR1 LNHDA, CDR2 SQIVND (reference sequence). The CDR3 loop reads CASSPPGRVNQPQHF. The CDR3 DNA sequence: TGTGCCAGTAGTCCCCCCGGGAGGGTTAATCAGCCCCAGCATTTT.

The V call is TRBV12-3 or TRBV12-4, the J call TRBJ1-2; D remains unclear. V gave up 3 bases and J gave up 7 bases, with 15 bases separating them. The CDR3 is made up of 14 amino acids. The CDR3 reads CASSFLDRASGYTF. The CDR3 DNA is TGTGCCAGCAGTTTTTTGGACCGCGCGTCTGGCTACACCTTC.

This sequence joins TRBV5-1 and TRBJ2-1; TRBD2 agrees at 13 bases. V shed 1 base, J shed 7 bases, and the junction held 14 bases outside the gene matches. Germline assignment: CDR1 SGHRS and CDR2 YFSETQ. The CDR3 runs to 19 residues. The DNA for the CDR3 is TGCGCCAGCAGCTTGCTCCTCCTACTAGCGGGAGGGAGAAGTAATGAGCAGTTCTTC. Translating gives CASSLLLLLAGGRSNEQFF.

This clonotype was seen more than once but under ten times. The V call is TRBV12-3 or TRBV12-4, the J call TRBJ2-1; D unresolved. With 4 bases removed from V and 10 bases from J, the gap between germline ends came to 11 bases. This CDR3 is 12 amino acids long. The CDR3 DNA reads TGTGCCAGCAGTTACTACAATCCGGAGCAGTTCTTC. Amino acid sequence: CASSYYNPEQFF.

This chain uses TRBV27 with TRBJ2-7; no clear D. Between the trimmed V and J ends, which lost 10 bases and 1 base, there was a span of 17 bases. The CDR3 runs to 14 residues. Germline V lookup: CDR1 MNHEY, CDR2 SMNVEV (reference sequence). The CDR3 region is CATLRRTVSYEQYF. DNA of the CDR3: TGTGCCACCCTACGACGGACGGTATCCTACGAGCAGTACTTC.

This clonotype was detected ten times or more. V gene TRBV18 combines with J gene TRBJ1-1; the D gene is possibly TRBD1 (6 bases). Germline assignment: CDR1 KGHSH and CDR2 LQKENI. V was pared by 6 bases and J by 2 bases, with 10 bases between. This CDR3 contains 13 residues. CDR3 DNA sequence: TGTGCCAGCTCCGGACAGTTTAACACTGAAGCTTTCTTT. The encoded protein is CASSGQFNTEAFF.

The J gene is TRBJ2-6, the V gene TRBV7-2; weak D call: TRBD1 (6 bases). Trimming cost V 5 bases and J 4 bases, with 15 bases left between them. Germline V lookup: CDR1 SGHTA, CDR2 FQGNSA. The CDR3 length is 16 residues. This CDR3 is CASSAKQGAGANVLTF. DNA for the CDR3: TGTGCCAGCAGCGCGAAACAGGGTGCCGGGGCCAACGTCCTGACTTTC. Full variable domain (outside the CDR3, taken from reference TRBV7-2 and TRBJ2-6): GAGVSQSPSNKVTEKGKDVELRCDPISGHTALYWYRQSLGQGLEFLIYFQGNSAPDKSGLPSDRFSAERTGGSVSTLTIQRTQQEDSAVYLCASSAKQGAGANVLTFGAGSRLTVL.

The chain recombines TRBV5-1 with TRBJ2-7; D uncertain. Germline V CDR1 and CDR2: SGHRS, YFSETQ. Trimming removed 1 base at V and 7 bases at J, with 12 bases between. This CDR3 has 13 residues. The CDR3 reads CASSLLYDEEQYF. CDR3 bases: TGCGCCAGCAGCTTGCTCTACGACGAGGAGCAGTACTTC. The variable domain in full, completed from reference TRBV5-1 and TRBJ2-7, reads KAGVTQTPRYLIKTRGQQVTLSCSPISGHRSVSWYQQTPGQGLQFLFEYFSETQRNKGNFPGRFSGRQFSNSRSEMNVSTLELGDSALYLCASSLLYDEEQYFGPGTRLTVT.

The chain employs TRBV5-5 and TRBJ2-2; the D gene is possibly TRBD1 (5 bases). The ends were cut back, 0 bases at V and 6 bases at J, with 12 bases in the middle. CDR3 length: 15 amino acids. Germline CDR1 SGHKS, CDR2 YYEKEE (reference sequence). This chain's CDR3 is CASSLEPTVAGELFF. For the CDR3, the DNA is TGTGCCAGCAGCTTGGAACCGACAGTTGCCGGGGAGCTGTTTTTT.

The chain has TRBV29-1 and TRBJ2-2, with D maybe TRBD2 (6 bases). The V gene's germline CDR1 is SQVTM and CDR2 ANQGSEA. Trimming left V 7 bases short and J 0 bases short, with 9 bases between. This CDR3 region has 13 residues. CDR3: CSGSGSNTGELFF. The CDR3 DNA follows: TGCAGCGGTAGCGGTTCGAACACCGGGGAGCTGTTTTTT.

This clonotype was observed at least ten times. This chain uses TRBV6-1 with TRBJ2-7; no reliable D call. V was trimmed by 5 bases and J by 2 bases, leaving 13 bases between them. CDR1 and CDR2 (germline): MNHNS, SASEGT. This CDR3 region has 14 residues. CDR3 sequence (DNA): TGTGCCAGCAGTTCCCCTATGGCTACCTACGAGCAGTACTTC. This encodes CASSSPMATYEQYF.

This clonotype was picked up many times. CDR3 in amino acids: CASSFLGQYQPQHF. The CDR3 DNA reads TGTGCCAGCAGTTTCTTAGGACAGTATCAGCCCCAGCATTTT. The chain joins TRBV12-3 or TRBV12-4 to TRBJ1-5, with D possibly TRBD1 on 6 matching bases. Trimming shortened V by 3 bases and J by 5 bases, and 11 bases separated the two germline ends. The CDR3 is 14 residues long.

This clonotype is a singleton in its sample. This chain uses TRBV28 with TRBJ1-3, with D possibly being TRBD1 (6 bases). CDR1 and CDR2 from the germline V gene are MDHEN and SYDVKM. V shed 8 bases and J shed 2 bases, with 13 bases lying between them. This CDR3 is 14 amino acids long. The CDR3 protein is CASSQGVTGNTIYF. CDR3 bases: TGTGCCAGCTCACAGGGAGTAACTGGAAACACCATATATTTT.

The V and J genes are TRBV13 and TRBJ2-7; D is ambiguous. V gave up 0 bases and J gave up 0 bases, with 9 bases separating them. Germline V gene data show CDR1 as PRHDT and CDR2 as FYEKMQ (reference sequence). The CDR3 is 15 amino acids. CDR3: CASSLGALSSYEQYF. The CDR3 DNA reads TGTGCCAGCAGCTTAGGAGCGCTCAGCTCCTACGAGCAGTACTTC.

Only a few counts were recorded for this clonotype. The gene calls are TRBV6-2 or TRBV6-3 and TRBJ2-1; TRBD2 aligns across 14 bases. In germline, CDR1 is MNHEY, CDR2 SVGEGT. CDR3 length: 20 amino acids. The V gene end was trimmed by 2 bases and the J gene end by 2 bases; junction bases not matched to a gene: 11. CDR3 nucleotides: TGTGCCAGCAGTTACACACCGACTAGCGGGAGGGTCCCCACCTACAATGAGCAGTTCTTC. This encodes CASSYTPTSGRVPTYNEQFF.

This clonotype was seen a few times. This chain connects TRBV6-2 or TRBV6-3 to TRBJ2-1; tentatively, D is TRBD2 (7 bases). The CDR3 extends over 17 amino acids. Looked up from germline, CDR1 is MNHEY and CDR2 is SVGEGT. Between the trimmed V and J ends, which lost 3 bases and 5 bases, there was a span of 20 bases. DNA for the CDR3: TGTGCCAGCAGTTATCGGGGGGCTACGAACCCTAACAATGAGCAGTTCTTC. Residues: CASSYRGATNPNNEQFF.

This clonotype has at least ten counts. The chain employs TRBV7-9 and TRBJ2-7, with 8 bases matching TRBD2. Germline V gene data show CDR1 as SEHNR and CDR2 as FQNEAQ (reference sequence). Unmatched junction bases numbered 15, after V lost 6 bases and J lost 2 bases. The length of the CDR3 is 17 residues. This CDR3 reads CASSPGGVRENTYEQYF. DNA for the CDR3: TGTGCCAGCAGTCCCGGGGGGGTGCGGGAGAACACCTACGAGCAGTACTTC.

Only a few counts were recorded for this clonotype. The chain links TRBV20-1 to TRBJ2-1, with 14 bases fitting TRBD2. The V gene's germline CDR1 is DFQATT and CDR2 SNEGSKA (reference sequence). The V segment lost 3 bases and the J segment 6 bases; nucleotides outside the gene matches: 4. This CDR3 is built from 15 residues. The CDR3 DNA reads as TGCAGTGCTAGGGAGACTAGCGGGAGGGGCAATGAGCAGTTCTTC. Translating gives CSARETSGRGNEQFF.